These 6 T cell receptor beta chains share one sample of origin, sequenced in a study of beta chain features in type 1 diabetes. The sequenced template was cDNA made from the entire isolated RNA. Using immunoSEQ multiplex PCR, the repertoire was profiled, and TCRdb retains in-frame clones only, with some absent. The sample shows hundreds of thousands of clones, roughly 31% of them seen only once. Sequences were obtained from naive CD4+ T cells from blood. Receptors were obtained from a man aged 18 to 35 in good health.

This clone appeared a single time. J is TRBJ2-5 and V is TRBV6-1; 8 bases are a match to TRBD1. The CDR3 extends over 14 amino acids. V was clipped by 3 bases and J by 1 base; unmatched bases: 1. The V gene's germline CDR1 is MNHNS and CDR2 SASEGT. This CDR3 reads CASSEDRVQETQYF. CDR3 DNA: TGTGCCAGCAGTGAGGACAGGGTCCAAGAGACCCAGTACTTC.

This clone was observed a few times. This chain links TRBV28 with TRBJ1-4, with TRBD1 matching over 11 bases. The CDR3 contains 14 residues. The germline gives CDR1 MDHEN, CDR2 SYDVKM. V lost 6 bases and J lost 7; bases outside the gene matches: 4. The CDR3 loop reads CASRGTGGLEKLFF. The DNA for the CDR3 is TGTGCCAGCAGGGGGACAGGGGGGCTTGAAAAACTGTTTTTT.

In this sample, this clone turned up a few times. The chain couples TRBV9 to TRBJ2-2, with 7 bases identical to TRBD1. The CDR3 is 16 residues long. V lost 4 bases to trimming and J lost 0 bases; unmatched junction nucleotides: 6. CDR1 is SGDLS and CDR2 is YYNGEE in the germline V gene. The CDR3 region has the DNA TGTGCCAGCAGCCTACAGGGGTCCCCGAACACCGGGGAGCTGTTTTTT. Translating gives CASSLQGSPNTGELFF.

The chain has TRBV15 and TRBJ2-5; either TRBD1 or TRBD2 may fit D (6 bases each). CDR3 length: 15 amino acids. Trimming cost V 0 bases and J 4 bases, with 12 bases left between them. Germline CDR1 and CDR2: LNHNV and YYDKDF (reference sequence). The CDR3 region is CATSRDIGGGETQYF. CDR3 in DNA: TGTGCCACCAGCAGAGATATTGGAGGGGGAGAGACCCAGTACTTC.

A note on this clone: This specimen includes other DNA sequences encoding the same CDR3. The V gene is TRBV7-9, the J gene TRBJ2-7; D not certain. This CDR3 is 13 amino acids long. Germline V gene data show CDR1 as SEHNR and CDR2 as FQNEAQ (reference sequence). The germline V and J ends were trimmed by 0 bases and 2 bases, with 5 bases remaining between them. The CDR3 protein is CASSLAGTYEQYF. The CDR3 coding sequence is TGTGCCAGCAGCTTAGCAGGGACCTACGAGCAGTACTTC.

The chain couples TRBV25-1 to TRBJ1-1, with 7 bases lining up with TRBD1. Germline CDR1 and CDR2: MGHDK and SYGVNS. The CDR3 loop spans 13 amino acids. V trimming: 3 bases; J trimming: 6 bases; junction bases outside the gene matches: 4. CDR3 residues: CASSESDRAEAFF. For the CDR3, the DNA is TGTGCCAGCAGTGAGTCCGACAGGGCTGAAGCTTTCTTT.